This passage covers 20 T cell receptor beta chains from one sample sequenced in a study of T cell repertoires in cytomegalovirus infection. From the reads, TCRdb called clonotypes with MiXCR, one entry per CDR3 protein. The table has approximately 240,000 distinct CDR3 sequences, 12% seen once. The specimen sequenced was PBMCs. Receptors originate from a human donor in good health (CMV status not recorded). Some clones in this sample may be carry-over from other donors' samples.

The CDR3 DNA sequence: TGTGCCAGCAGCTTAGGAAACGTAGAAGAGACCCAGTACTTC. This sequence encodes CASSLGNVEETQYF. The chain combines TRBV11-3 with TRBJ2-5; D gene ambiguous. CDR3 length: 14 residues. In germline, CDR1 is SGHNT, CDR2 YENEEA. V shed 1 base and J shed 3 bases, with 9 bases lying between them.

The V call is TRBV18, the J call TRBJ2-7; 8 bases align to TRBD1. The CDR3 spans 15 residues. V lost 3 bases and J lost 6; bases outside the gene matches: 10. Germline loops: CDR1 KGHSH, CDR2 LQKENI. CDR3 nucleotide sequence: TGTGCCAGCTCACCTTCACAGGGGGAAAGGGTCGAGCAGTACTTC. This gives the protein CASSPSQGERVEQYF.

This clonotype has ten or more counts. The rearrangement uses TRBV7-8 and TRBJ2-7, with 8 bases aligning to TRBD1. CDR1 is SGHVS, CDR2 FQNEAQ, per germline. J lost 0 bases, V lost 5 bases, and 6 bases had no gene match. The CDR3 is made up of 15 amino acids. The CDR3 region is CASSLRGQGSYEQYF. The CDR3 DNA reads TGTGCCAGCAGCCTCAGGGGGCAAGGCTCCTACGAGCAGTACTTC.

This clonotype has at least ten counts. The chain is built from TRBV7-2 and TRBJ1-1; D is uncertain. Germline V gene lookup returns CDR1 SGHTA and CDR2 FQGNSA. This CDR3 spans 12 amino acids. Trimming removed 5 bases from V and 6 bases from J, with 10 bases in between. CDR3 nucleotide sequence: TGTGCCAGCAGCAAAAACAAAGCTGAAGCTTTCTTT. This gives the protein CASSKNKAEAFF.

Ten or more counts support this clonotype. The CDR3 is CASSYNPGQGTGELFF. In nucleotides, the CDR3 is TGTGCCAGCAGCTACAACCCGGGACAGGGCACCGGGGAGCTGTTTTTT. The chain links TRBV7-2 to TRBJ2-2; 9 nucleotides agree with TRBD1. From germline, CDR1 is SGHTA and CDR2 FQGNSA. The CDR3 consists of 16 residues. After removal of 4 bases from V and 4 bases from J, the junction contained 7 bases not matched to a gene.

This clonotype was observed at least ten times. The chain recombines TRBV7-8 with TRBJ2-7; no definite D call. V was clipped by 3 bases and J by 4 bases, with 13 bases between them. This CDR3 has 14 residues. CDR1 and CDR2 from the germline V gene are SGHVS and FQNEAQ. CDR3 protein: CASSFTPTPYEQYF. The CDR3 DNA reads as TGTGCCAGCAGCTTTACTCCGACACCGTACGAGCAGTACTTC.

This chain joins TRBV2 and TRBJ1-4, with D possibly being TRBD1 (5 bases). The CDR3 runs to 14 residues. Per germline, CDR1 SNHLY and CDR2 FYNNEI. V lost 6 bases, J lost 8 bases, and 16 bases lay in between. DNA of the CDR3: TGTGCCAGCAGACCTGGGCAGGAGGGGGAAAAACTGTTTTTT. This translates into CASRPGQEGEKLFF.

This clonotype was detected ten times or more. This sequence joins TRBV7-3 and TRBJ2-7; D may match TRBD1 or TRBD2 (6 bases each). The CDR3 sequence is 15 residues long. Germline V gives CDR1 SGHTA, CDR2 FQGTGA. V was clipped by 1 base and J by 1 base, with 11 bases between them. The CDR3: CASSLITGTSYEQYF. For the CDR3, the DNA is TGTGCCAGCAGCTTAATTACAGGGACTTCCTACGAGCAGTACTTC.

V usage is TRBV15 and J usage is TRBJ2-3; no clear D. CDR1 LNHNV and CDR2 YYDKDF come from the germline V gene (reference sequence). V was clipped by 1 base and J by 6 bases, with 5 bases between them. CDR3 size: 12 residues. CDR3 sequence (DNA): TGTGCCACCAGCAGAGTACAGGATACGCAGTATTTT. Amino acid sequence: CATSRVQDTQYF.

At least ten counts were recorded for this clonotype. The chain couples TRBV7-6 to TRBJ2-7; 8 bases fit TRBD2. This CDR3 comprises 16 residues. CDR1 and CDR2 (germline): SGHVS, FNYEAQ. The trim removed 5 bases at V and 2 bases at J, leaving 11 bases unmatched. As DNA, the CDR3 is TGTGCCAGCAGCCCCGACCAAAGCGGGAGCCCCTACGAGCAGTACTTC. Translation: CASSPDQSGSPYEQYF.

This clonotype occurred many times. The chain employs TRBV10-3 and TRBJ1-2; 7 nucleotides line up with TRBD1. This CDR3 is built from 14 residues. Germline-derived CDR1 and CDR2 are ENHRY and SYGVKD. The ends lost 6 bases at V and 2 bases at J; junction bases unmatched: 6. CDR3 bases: TGTGCCATCAGGAGAGACAGGGACAACTATGGCTACACCTTC. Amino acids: CAIRRDRDNYGYTF.

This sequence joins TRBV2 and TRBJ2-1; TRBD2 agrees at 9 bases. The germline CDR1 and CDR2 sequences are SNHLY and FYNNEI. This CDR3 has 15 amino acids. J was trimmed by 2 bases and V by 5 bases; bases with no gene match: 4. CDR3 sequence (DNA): TGTGCCAGCAGTTCTCGGACTAGCGCCTACAATGAGCAGTTCTTC. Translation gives CASSSRTSAYNEQFF.

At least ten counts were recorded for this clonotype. CDR3: CASSFDRGQSYEQYF. DNA of the CDR3: TGTGCCAGCAGTTTCGACAGGGGACAATCCTACGAGCAGTACTTC. The J gene is TRBJ2-7, the V gene TRBV6-2 or TRBV6-3; 8 bases map to TRBD1. Looked up from germline, CDR1 is MNHEY and CDR2 is SVGEGT. V was pared by 4 bases and J by 1 base, with 6 bases of the junction left unmatched. The length of the CDR3 is 15 residues.

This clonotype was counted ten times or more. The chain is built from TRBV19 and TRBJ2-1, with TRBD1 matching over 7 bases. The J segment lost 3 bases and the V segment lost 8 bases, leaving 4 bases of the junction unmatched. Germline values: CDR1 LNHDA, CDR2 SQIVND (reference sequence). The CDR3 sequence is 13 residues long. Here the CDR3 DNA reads TGTGCCAGTGCTGGGACAGTCTACAATGAGCAGTTCTTC. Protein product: CASAGTVYNEQFF.

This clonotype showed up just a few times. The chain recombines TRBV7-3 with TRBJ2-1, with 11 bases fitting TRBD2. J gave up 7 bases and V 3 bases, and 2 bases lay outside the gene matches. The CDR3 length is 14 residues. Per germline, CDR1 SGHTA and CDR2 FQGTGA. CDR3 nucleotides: TGTGCCAGCAGCTTTGCTAGCGGGAGGAATGAGCAGTTCTTC. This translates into CASSFASGRNEQFF.

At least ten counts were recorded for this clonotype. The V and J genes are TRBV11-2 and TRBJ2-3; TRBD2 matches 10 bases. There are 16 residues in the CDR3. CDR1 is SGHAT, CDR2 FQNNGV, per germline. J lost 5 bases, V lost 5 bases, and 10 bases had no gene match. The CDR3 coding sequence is TGTGCCAGCAGCCCCCATCTAGCGGGGGCGGGAGATACGCAGTATTTT. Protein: CASSPHLAGAGDTQYF.

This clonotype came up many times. The CDR3 DNA reads TGTGCCAGCAGCTTAAAGGGACAGCGCGGCAATCAGCCCCAGCATTTT. Translation: CASSLKGQRGNQPQHF. The chain combines TRBV7-2 with TRBJ1-5; 7 bases map to TRBD1. With V trimmed by 2 bases and J by 2 bases, 6 bases remained unmatched. CDR1 SGHTA and CDR2 FQGNSA come from the germline V gene. This CDR3 has 16 residues. Based on the CDR3 plus reference TRBV7-2 and TRBJ1-5, the full variable domain is GAGVSQSPSNKVTEKGKDVELRCDPISGHTALYWYRQSLGQGLEFLIYFQGNSAPDKSGLPSDRFSAERTGGSVSTLTIQRTQQEDSAVYLCASSLKGQRGNQPQHFGDGTRLSIL.

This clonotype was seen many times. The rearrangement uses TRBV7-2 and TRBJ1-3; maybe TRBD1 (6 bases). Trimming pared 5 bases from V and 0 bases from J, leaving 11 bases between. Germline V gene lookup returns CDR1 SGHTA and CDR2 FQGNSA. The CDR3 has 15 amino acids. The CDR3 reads CASSPDRFSGNTIYF. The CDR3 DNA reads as TGTGCCAGCAGCCCCGACAGGTTCTCTGGAAACACCATATATTTT.

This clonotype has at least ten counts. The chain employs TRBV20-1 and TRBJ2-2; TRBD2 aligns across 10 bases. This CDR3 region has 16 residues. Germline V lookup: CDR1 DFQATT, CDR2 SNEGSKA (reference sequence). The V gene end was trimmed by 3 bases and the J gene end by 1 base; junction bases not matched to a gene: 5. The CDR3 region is CSARPPSGGNTGELFF. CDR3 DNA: TGCAGTGCTAGGCCTCCTAGCGGGGGGAACACCGGGGAGCTGTTTTTT.

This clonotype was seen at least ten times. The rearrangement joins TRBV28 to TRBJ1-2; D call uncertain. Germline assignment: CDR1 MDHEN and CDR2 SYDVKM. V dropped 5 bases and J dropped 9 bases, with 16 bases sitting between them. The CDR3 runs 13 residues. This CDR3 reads CASSPRARESYTF. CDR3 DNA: TGTGCCAGCAGTCCCCGGGCCCGAGAAAGCTACACCTTC.